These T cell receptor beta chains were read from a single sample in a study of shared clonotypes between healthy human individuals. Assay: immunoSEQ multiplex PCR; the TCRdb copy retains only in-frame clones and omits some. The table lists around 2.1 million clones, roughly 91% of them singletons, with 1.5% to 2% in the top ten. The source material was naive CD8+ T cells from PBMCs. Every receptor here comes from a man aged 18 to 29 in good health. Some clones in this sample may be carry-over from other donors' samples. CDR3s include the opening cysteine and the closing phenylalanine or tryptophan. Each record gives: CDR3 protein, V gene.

CDR3: CASSNGQGAYNEQFF
V: TRBV6-5

CDR3: CASSFQTVNEKLFF
V: TRBV19

CDR3: CASSQSVAGVGYEQYF
V: TRBV4-1

CDR3: CASSSRQGRFYEQYF
V: TRBV11-2

CDR3: CASSPTRTVNEQFF
V: TRBV28

CDR3: CASSAGGRNQPQHF
V: TRBV7-9

CDR3: CASSQGLTGTAAYNEQFF
V: TRBV4-3

CDR3: CASSISKQINTEAFF
V: TRBV19

CDR3: CAISESPGSYGYTF
V: TRBV10-3

CDR3: CASSRDREIYNEQFF
V: TRBV6-5

CDR3: CASSRDRVEQYF
V: TRBV7-9

CDR3: CASSLSRSLSSAYEQYF
V: TRBV27

CDR3: CASSLIGGSGNTIYF
V: TRBV7-3

CDR3: CASSLTHLSSYEQYF
V: TRBV27

CDR3: CASSPIRDYGPDTQYF
V: TRBV27

CDR3: CARIPGDNQPQHF
V: TRBV11-3

CDR3: CASSEGQGVYEQYF
V: TRBV4-3

CDR3: CASSSWTSGSHEQYF
V: TRBV11-2

CDR3: CASSPGTGGRETQYF
V: TRBV5-1

CDR3: CASRPPDSNQPQHF
V: TRBV7-8

CDR3: CASSPLSGTGSYEQYF
V: TRBV7-2

CDR3: CASSTRVYYEQYF
V: TRBV19

CDR3: CASSLGERDNEQFF
V: TRBV13

CDR3: CASSEPGEGTGELFF
V: TRBV6-1

CDR3: CATSITGTGNIKWTGELFF
V: TRBV27

CDR3: CAISDPTSGSAKNIQYF
V: TRBV10-3

CDR3: CAAGDTNYEQYF
V: TRBV28

CDR3: CASSPDRGHFEQYF
V: TRBV4-2

CDR3: CASSQDDPYEQYF
V: TRBV14